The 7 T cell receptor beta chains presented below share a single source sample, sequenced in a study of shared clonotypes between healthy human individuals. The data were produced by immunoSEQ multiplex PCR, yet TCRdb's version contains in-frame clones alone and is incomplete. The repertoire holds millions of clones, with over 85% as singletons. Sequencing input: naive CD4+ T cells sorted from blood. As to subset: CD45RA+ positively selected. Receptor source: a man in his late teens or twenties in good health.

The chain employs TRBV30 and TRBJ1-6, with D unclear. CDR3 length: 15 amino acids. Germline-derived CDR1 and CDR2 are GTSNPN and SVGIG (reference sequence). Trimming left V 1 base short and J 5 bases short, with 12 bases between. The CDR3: CAWSGGQLHNSPLHF. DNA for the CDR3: TGTGCCTGGAGTGGGGGTCAGTTGCATAATTCACCCCTCCACTTT.

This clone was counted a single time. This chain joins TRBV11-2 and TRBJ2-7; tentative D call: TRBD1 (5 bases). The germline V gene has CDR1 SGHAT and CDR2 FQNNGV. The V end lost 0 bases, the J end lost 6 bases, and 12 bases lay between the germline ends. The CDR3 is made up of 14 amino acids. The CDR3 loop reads CASSLEGPVSEQYF. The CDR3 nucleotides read TGTGCCAGCAGCTTAGAGGGGCCAGTGAGCGAGCAGTACTTC.

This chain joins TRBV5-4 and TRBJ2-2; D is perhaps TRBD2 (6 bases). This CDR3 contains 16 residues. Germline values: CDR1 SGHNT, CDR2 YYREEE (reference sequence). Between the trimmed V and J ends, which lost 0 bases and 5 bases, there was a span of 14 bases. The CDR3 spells CASSLAGAGPTGELFF. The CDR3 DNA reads TGTGCCAGCAGCTTGGCCGGCGCGGGGCCTACCGGGGAGCTGTTTTTT.

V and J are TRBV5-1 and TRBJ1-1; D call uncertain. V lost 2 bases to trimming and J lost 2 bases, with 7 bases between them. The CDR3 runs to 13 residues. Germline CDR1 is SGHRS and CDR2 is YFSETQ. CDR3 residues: CASSFNLNTEAFF. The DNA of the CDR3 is TGCGCCAGCAGCTTTAACCTAAACACTGAAGCTTTCTTT. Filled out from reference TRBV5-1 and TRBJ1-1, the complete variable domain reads KAGVTQTPRYLIKTRGQQVTLSCSPISGHRSVSWYQQTPGQGLQFLFEYFSETQRNKGNFPGRFSGRQFSNSRSEMNVSTLELGDSALYLCASSFNLNTEAFFGQGTRLTVV.

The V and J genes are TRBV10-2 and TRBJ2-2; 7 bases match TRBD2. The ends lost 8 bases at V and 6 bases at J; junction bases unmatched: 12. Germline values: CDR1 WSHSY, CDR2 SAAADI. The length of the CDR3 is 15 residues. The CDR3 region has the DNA TGCGCCAGCCGAGGGGTGGCGGGAGATGCCGGGGAGCTGTTTTTT. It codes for CASRGVAGDAGELFF.

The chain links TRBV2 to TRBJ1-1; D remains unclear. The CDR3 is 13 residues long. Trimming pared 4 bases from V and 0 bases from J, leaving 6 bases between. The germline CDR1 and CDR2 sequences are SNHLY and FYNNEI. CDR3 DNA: TGTGCCAGCAGTGCGACACTGAACACTGAAGCTTTCTTT. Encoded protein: CASSATLNTEAFF. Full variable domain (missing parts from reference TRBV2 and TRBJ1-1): EPEVTQTPSHQVTQMGQEVILRCVPISNHLYFYWYRQILGQKVEFLVSFYNNEISEKSEIFDDQFSVERPDGSNFTLKIRSTKLEDSAMYFCASSATLNTEAFFGQGTRLTVV.

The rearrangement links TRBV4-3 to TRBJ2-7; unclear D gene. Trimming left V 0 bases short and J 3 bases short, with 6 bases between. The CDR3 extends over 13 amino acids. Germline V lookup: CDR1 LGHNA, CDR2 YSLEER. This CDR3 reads CASSQEAHYEQYF. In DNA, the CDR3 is TGCGCCAGCAGCCAAGAGGCGCACTACGAGCAGTACTTC.